The 2 T cell receptor beta chains below were found in one sample sequenced in a study of T cells in Graves' hyperthyroidism and ophthalmopathy (dated 2019 in TCRdb). The library was prepared using multiplex PCR. For sequencing, an Illumina HiSeq 2000 was employed. The TCR beta CDR3 regions were amplified from RNA transcripts. For the first round of RT-PCR on the TCR CDR3, the HTBI primer set was used together with the Qiagen OneStep RT-PCR kit. Using fastp at Q25 and MiXCR, TCRdb reprocessed the public reads and kept productive beta chains. Every entry covers one CDR3 protein and lists the most common genes and DNA from its rows. The sample table shows a few hundred thousand distinct CDR3 sequences, and about 15% are seen once. Of the sample, 15% to 20% falls within the top ten clones. The source material was blood. The receptors here all came from a young woman with Graves' ophthalmopathy.

This clonotype was seen at least ten times. V usage is TRBV27 and J usage is TRBJ2-7, with D possibly matching TRBD2 (5 bases). This CDR3 is built from 14 residues. Germline CDR1 is MNHEY and CDR2 is SMNVEV (reference sequence). Trimming stripped 5 bases from V and 2 bases from J, with 13 bases between. The chain's CDR3 is CASSAGAGTYEQYF. The CDR3 DNA reads as TGTGCCAGCAGTGCAGGCGCGGGTACCTACGAGCAGTACTTC.

The chain recombines TRBV28 with TRBJ2-1, with D perhaps assigned TRBD1 or TRBD2 (5 bases each). The V gene lost 1 base and the J gene lost 10 bases, with 14 bases spanning the gap. The germline CDR1 and CDR2 sequences are MDHEN and SYDVKM. The CDR3 loop spans 14 amino acids. The CDR3 bases are TGTGCCAGCAGTTTATCATCTGGATGGGACGAGCAGTTCTTC. Translated, it gives CASSLSSGWDEQFF. The full variable domain, rest sourced from reference TRBV28 and TRBJ2-1, is DVKVTQSSRYLVKRTGEKVFLECVQDMDHENMFWYRQDPGLGLRLIYFSYDVKMKEKGDIPEGYSVSREKKERFSLILESASTNQTSMYLCASSLSSGWDEQFFGPGTRLTVL.